Listed here is a single TCR beta chain. Methods used by the authors: Reference gene primer amplification gave estimated nucleated cell counts. The method was immunoSEQ multiplex PCR; TCRdb's version includes in-frame clones alone and lacks a portion of them. The DNA gave D and trimming, while V, J and clone size come from that table. The data show 250,000 to 300,000 clones, over 75% seen once. These data are taken from a study of blood T cell repertoires in COVID-19. For the study at large: Samples representing acute and convalescent COVID-19 were sourced from the United States, Italy and Spain. In each case, the material was cDNA or gDNA derived from T cells, B-cell-depleted T cells, or PBMCs.

Germline CDR1 ENHRY, CDR2 SYGVKD. V lost 10 bases, J lost 0 bases, and 16 bases stayed unmatched. The CDR3 loop spans 19 amino acids. The sequence was collected from a woman aged 60 to 75 with acute or convalescent COVID-19. Source material: peripheral blood. The rearrangement links TRBV10-3 to TRBJ2-2; 11 bases line up with TRBD2. Here the CDR3 reads CATGNSGLAGGSNTGELFF. In DNA form, the CDR3 reads TGTGCCACCGGTAACTCGGGTCTAGCGGGGGGATCGAACACCGGGGAGCTGTTTTTT.